The T cell receptor (beta chain) under discussion was sequenced for a study of monozygotic twins with inflammatory bowel disease. General observations from the study: The data gave no support to a single strong IBD-associated signal or clonotype. Patients with IBD had less TCRbeta diversity (inverse Simpson) than their healthy co-twins. People with IBD had fewer clonotypes in common with others than healthy twins did, especially with disease activity.

After re-calling the 5' RACE reads, TCRdb lists one entry per CDR3 protein, DNA absent. The record lists 350,000 to 500,000 distinct CDR3 sequences, of which the ten most abundant hold 2% to 2.5%. Note on this clonotype: The antigen is not known.

This clonotype originated in a human donor with ulcerative colitis or Crohn's disease, or a healthy co-twin of an affected twin (not recorded which). The sample consisted of blood.

Here the CDR3 reads CASSPGQGAGLANNEQFF. The chain links TRBV11-1 to TRBJ2-1; TCRdb returns TRBD1, unconfirmable since there is no DNA. CDR1 SGHAT and CDR2 FQDESV come from the germline V gene (reference sequence). CDR3 length equals 18 residues.